A selection of T cell receptor beta chains follows, all from one sample in a study of shared clonotypes between healthy human individuals. Clones were read by immunoSEQ multiplex PCR, and TCRdb kept only the in-frame ones, dropping some. The table lists 2 million or so clones, just under 95% of them singletons. Sequencing was performed on naive CD8+ T cells sorted from blood. The source of these receptors is a man aged 18 to 35 in good health. Each CDR3 is given without its conserved first and last residue. The size field is filled for only some rows; it gives once, few, many or a size class.

v_gene: TRBV7-2; abundance: once; CDR3aa: ASNPVGGGPDFYNEQF
v_gene: TRBV13; abundance: -; CDR3aa: ASSLGPRGGYEQY
v_gene: TRBV7-9; abundance: -; CDR3aa: ASSLAGGSWNEQF
v_gene: TRBV7-9; abundance: -; CDR3aa: ASSLRWNEQF
v_gene: TRBV29-1; abundance: -; CDR3aa: SVEAVAGGSNEQF
v_gene: TRBV4-1; abundance: -; CDR3aa: ASSQDQNKPQETQY
v_gene: TRBV10-1; abundance: -; CDR3aa: ASSESRLAGGPSYNEQF
v_gene: TRBV29-1; abundance: -; CDR3aa: SVVREVDVGGYGYT
v_gene: TRBV5-1; abundance: -; CDR3aa: ASSADIYEQY
v_gene: TRBV13; abundance: -; CDR3aa: ASSLLGYNEQF
v_gene: TRBV27; abundance: -; CDR3aa: ASSPLGPREQY
v_gene: TRBV11-3; abundance: once; CDR3aa: ASSLGDLGEQY
v_gene: TRBV7-9; abundance: -; CDR3aa: ASSLGQLSDEQY
v_gene: TRBV5-8; abundance: -; CDR3aa: ASSLGVGPVTYEQY
v_gene: TRBV10-3; abundance: -; CDR3aa: AISEEDLETQY
v_gene: TRBV5-1; abundance: -; CDR3aa: ASIGQAQEQY
v_gene: TRBV5-1; abundance: -; CDR3aa: ASSHAGGLMVYEQY
v_gene: TRBV28; abundance: -; CDR3aa: ASSEIGDTEAF
v_gene: TRBV21-1; abundance: once; CDR3aa: ASSLRGDRFEKLF
v_gene: TRBV20-1; abundance: -; CDR3aa: SARGPGEAF
v_gene: TRBV11-2; abundance: -; CDR3aa: ASSFRLSPNIQY
v_gene: TRBV4-1; abundance: -; CDR3aa: ASSQAAGPLEYEQY
v_gene: TRBV7-9; abundance: -; CDR3aa: ASSSPFTGMNTEAF
v_gene: TRBV9; abundance: once; CDR3aa: ASSVDNAYEQY
v_gene: TRBV5-3; abundance: -; CDR3aa: ARSPGPGSGCEQY
v_gene: TRBV10-1; abundance: -; CDR3aa: ARDTSRFSDTQY
v_gene: TRBV2; abundance: -; CDR3aa: ASSETETRYEQY
v_gene: TRBV6-5; abundance: once; CDR3aa: ASSSRGNGYT
v_gene: TRBV6-6; abundance: -; CDR3aa: ASSPSGHYEQY
v_gene: TRBV28; abundance: -; CDR3aa: ASSLDRVDNSPLH
v_gene: TRBV28; abundance: -; CDR3aa: ASSLRGLMVYEQY